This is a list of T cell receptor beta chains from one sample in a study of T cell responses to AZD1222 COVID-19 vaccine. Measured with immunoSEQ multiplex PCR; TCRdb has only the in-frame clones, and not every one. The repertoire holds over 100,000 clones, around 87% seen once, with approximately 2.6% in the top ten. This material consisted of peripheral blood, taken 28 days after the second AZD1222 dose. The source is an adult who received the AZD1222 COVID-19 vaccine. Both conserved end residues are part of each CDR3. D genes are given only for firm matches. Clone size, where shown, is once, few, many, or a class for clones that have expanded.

CASSLGGLALGDTQYF	TGTGCCAGCAGCTTAGGGGGACTAGCGTTGGGAGATACGCAGTATTTT	NA	TRBD2	TRBV11-2	TRBJ2-3
CASSPAPGQGYEQYF	TGTGCCAGCAGCCCCGCTCCGGGACAGGGCTACGAGCAGTACTTC	NA	TRBD1	TRBV7-2	TRBJ2-7
CASNPTTLTNYGYTF	TGTGCCAGCAACCCCACGACCCTTACTAACTATGGCTACACCTTC	NA	NA	TRBV6-5	TRBJ1-2
CASSVAQNTGELFF	TGTGCCAGCAGTGTAGCACAGAACACCGGGGAGCTGTTTTTT	NA	NA	TRBV6-4	TRBJ2-2
CACSRGLSNQPQHF	TGTGCCTGCTCTCGGGGGCTTAGCAATCAGCCCCAGCATTTT	NA	NA	TRBV30	TRBJ1-5
CASSSGRISNTGELFF	TGTGCCAGCAGCTCCGGACGGATATCCAACACCGGGGAGCTGTTTTTT	NA	NA	TRBV7-6	TRBJ2-2
CASSPRGGENYGYTF	TGTGCCAGCAGTCCCAGGGGGGGAGAAAACTATGGCTACACCTTC	NA	TRBD1	TRBV7-3	TRBJ1-2
CASPTSTGWRHSPLHF	TGTGCCAGTCCCACGTCAACAGGGTGGAGACATTCACCCCTCCACTTT	NA	NA	TRBV19	TRBJ1-6
CASSFRQGQETQYF	TGTGCCAGCAGTTTTAGACAGGGGCAAGAGACCCAGTACTTC	NA	TRBD1	TRBV27	TRBJ2-5
CASSSPRTGFNQPQHF	TGTGCCAGCAGTTCCCCCCGGACAGGATTCAATCAGCCCCAGCATTTT	NA	TRBD1	TRBV28	TRBJ1-5
CASSPLGTAYGYTF	TGTGCCAGCAGCCCGTTGGGGACAGCTTATGGCTACACCTTC	once	TRBD1	TRBV7-2	TRBJ1-2
CASSLEFRWTGELFF	TGTGCCAGCAGCTTAGAGTTTAGGTGGACCGGGGAGCTGTTTTTT	NA	NA	TRBV7-2	TRBJ2-2
CASSPLRAGQETQYF	TGTGCCAGCTCACCCCTTAGGGCCGGCCAAGAGACCCAGTACTTC	once	NA	TRBV18	TRBJ2-5
CAISDLAGAYNEQFF	TGTGCCATCAGTGATCTAGCGGGGGCCTACAATGAGCAGTTCTTC	few	TRBD2	TRBV10-3	TRBJ2-1
CASSFTGVSTDTQYF	TGTGCCAGCAGCTTTACAGGGGTTAGCACAGATACGCAGTATTTT	NA	TRBD1	TRBV5-4	TRBJ2-3
CASSIRGGDWTYEQYF	TGTGCCAGTAGTATAAGGGGGGGAGATTGGACCTACGAGCAGTACTTC	NA	NA	TRBV19	TRBJ2-7
CASSRFDSFYGYTF	TGTGCCAGCAGTAGATTCGACAGTTTCTATGGCTACACCTTC	NA	NA	TRBV28	TRBJ1-2
CASSHPDRNNEQFF	TGTGCCAGCAGTCACCCTGACAGGAACAATGAGCAGTTCTTC	NA	NA	TRBV5-4	TRBJ2-1
CASSPGGNQPQHF	TGTGCCAGCAGCCCAGGGGGGAATCAGCCCCAGCATTTT	NA	TRBD1	TRBV5-5	TRBJ1-5
CASSPVGGKETQYF	TGTGCCAGCAGCCCGGTGGGGGGGAAAGAGACCCAGTACTTC	NA	TRBD2	TRBV5-4	TRBJ2-5
CASRFGGNTEAFF	TGTGCCAGTAGATTCGGGGGTAACACTGAAGCTTTCTTT	NA	NA	TRBV19	TRBJ1-1
CASSRGQGYEQYF	TGCGCCAGCAGCCGGGGACAGGGTTACGAGCAGTACTTC	NA	TRBD1	TRBV5-1	TRBJ2-7
CSVGLGLVDGYTF	TGCAGCGTTGGTTTGGGGTTAGTTGACGGCTACACCTTC	NA	NA	TRBV29-1	TRBJ1-2
CASSETVNEKLFF	TGCGCCAGCAGCGAGACCGTGAATGAAAAACTGTTTTTT	NA	NA	TRBV5-1	TRBJ1-4
CAWSPGGPNTIYF	TGTGCCTGGAGTCCGGGGGGTCCAAACACCATATATTTT	NA	NA	TRBV30	TRBJ1-3
CASSQEGGTNTGELFF	TGTGCCAGCAGCCAAGAAGGCGGAACGAACACCGGGGAGCTGTTTTTT	NA	NA	TRBV14	TRBJ2-2
CASSLGRSNQPQHF	TGTGCCAGCAGCCTAGGAAGAAGCAATCAGCCCCAGCATTTT	NA	NA	TRBV3-1/TRBV3-2	TRBJ1-5
CASSLVNRGNTEAFF	TGTGCCAGCAGCTTGGTAAACAGGGGGAACACTGAAGCTTTCTTT	NA	TRBD1	TRBV5-4	TRBJ1-1
CASSTGLVSTGELFF	TGCGCCAGCAGCACCGGACTAGTTTCCACCGGGGAGCTGTTTTTT	NA	TRBD2	TRBV5-1	TRBJ2-2
CASSFGLAGGAAQYF	TGTGCCAGCAGCTTCGGACTAGCGGGGGGAGCGGCGCAGTACTTC	NA	TRBD2	TRBV7-2	TRBJ2-7
CASSLYRQGGNTIYF	TGTGCCAGCAGCTTATACCGACAGGGTGGAAACACCATATATTTT	NA	TRBD1	TRBV7-9	TRBJ1-3
CAVKTVANTEAFF	TGTGCCGTCAAGACAGTGGCCAACACTGAAGCTTTCTTT	NA	NA	TRBV7-9	TRBJ1-1
CASSLGSILYTEAFF	TGTGCCAGCAGCTTAGGTAGTATCTTGTACACTGAAGCTTTCTTT	NA	NA	TRBV7-9	TRBJ1-1
CASSLGRYSNQPQHF	TGTGCCAGCAGCCTTGGACGGTATAGCAATCAGCCCCAGCATTTT	NA	NA	TRBV5-6	TRBJ1-5
CASSLAGLAYEQYF	TGTGCCAGCAGCTTGGCGGGACTAGCGTACGAGCAGTACTTC	NA	TRBD2	TRBV5-4	TRBJ2-7
CASSLDSASGPYNEQFF	TGTGCCAGCAGCTTAGATTCGGCTAGCGGGCCTTACAATGAGCAGTTCTTC	NA	TRBD2	TRBV11-3	TRBJ2-1
CASSSPSRGNEQYF	TGTGCCAGCAGTTCCCCCTCCCGTGGCAACGAGCAGTACTTC	NA	NA	TRBV28	TRBJ2-7
CASSEQGRRNTEAFF	TGTGCCAGCAGTGAACAGGGGAGGAGAAACACTGAAGCTTTCTTT	NA	NA	TRBV6-1	TRBJ1-1
CASSLGDGTQNQPQHF	TGTGCCAGCAGTTTAGGGGACGGGACCCAAAATCAGCCCCAGCATTTT	NA	NA	TRBV27	TRBJ1-5
CASSPRGQETTGELFF	TGTGCCAGCTCTCCGCGGGGACAGGAAACAACCGGGGAGCTGTTTTTT	NA	TRBD1	TRBV18	TRBJ2-2
CASGWGRGGYTF	TGTGCTAGTGGGTGGGGGCGAGGCGGCTACACCTTC	NA	NA	TRBV12-5	TRBJ1-2
CASSLGQGRSPLHF	TGTGCCAGCAGCTTAGGACAGGGTCGGTCACCCCTCCACTTT	NA	TRBD1	TRBV5-4	TRBJ1-6
CASSRQGLDSYNEQFF	TGTGCCAGCAGTAGACAGGGCCTAGACTCCTACAATGAGCAGTTCTTC	NA	TRBD1	TRBV2	TRBJ2-1
CASSLSKDQPQHF	TGTGCTAGCAGCTTATCGAAGGATCAGCCCCAGCATTTT	NA	NA	TRBV7-7	TRBJ1-5
CASSQGQNSPLHF	TGCGCCAGCAGCCAAGGACAGAATTCACCCCTCCACTTT	NA	NA	TRBV5-1	TRBJ1-6